This TCR beta chain emerged from a study of T cell responses to AZD1222 COVID-19 vaccine. Findings and limits, study-wide: Receipt of two AZD1222 doses was followed by a rise in Spike-specific TCR breadth and depth. All repertoire sampling was performed exclusively after the peak T cell response. Donor demographics were predominantly white British with a female majority; clonal diversity may be underestimated.

This CDR3 has 14 amino acids. CDR1 SGHTA and CDR2 FQGNSA come from the germline V gene. V was cut by 3 bases and J by 13 bases, with 18 bases left in between. Concerning this clone: Its antigen is not identified.

Clones were sequenced by immunoSEQ multiplex PCR, and TCRdb holds only the in-frame ones, with some missing. The data show about 110,000 clones, approximately 89% seen once. Sample: peripheral blood, taken on day 0 of MenACWY control vaccination. The sequence derives from an adult in good health. This chain uses TRBV7-2 with TRBJ1-4, with D maybe TRBD1 (6 bases). This CDR3 is CASSFEDSGRGLFF. CDR3 in DNA: TGTGCCAGCAGCTTCGAGGACAGTGGACGGGGACTGTTTTTT.